This entry is about one T cell receptor (beta chain). Target depth was 1 in 200,000 to 1 in 1 million T cells, about 10x per clonotype. Method: immunoSEQ multiplex PCR; TCRdb's copy keeps in-frame clones and lacks some. The sample has around 200,000 clones, 60% to 80% seen once. The CDR3 spans 15 residues. From germline, CDR1 is SGHVS and CDR2 FQNEAQ. The germline V and J ends were trimmed by 5 bases and 0 bases, with 11 bases remaining between them. The source of the sample is a study of cytotoxic CD8 clonotypes in ibrutinib-treated CLL. The chain has TRBV7-8 and TRBJ2-1; D not certain. The sample was PBMCs, taken after 12 months of ibrutinib treatment. The sequence derives from a human donor with chronic lymphocytic leukemia. The CDR3 sequence: CASSADRYSYNEQFF. The CDR3 nucleotides are TGTGCCAGCAGCGCCGACCGATACTCCTACAATGAGCAGTTCTTC.